The clone carrying this T cell receptor beta chain was detected a few times. The antigen remains unidentified. This sample stems from a study of CD8+ T cells in alopecia areata. Study-wide results and limits: The study also sequences resident alphabeta T cells of normal skin in scalp samples. An increase in clonality over normal scalp was evident in lesional scalp, especially alopecia totalis/universalis.

Once RNA had been extracted, it was reverse transcribed into cDNA to act as the sequencing template. This table comes from immunoSEQ multiplex PCR, and its TCRdb copy is limited to in-frame clones, with some not included. This table has 100,000 to 150,000 clones, around 50% appearing once. Losses at the gene ends were 7 bases for V and 8 bases for J; bases not matched to a gene: 10. Germline CDR1 is SQVTM and CDR2 is ANQGSEA. There are 13 residues in the CDR3. Separation by sorting yielded CD4+ and CD8+ T cells from PBMCs. V usage is TRBV29-1 and J usage is TRBJ2-1; 8 nucleotides align to TRBD1. The sequenced material came from NKG2D-low CD8+ T cells sorted from blood. The clonotype originates from a human donor with alopecia areata. The CDR3 coding sequence is TGCAGCGGGAAGGACAGGGTTTCCTATGAGCAGTTCTTC. This gives the protein CSGKDRVSYEQFF.